Each of the 7 T cell receptor beta chains below was sequenced from the same sample in a study of T-cell reconstitution after alpha-beta-depleted transplantation in children listed by TCRdb under 2016. The treatment or condition label for this specimen denotes: allogeneic hematopoietic cell transplantation with graft depleted of TCRalphabeta T cells and CD19 B cells. Libraries were built with PCR. Sequencing relied on an Illumina HiSeq 2500. TCR libraries were prepared with molecular barcoding, using unique molecular identifiers to normalize TCRbeta repertoire quantification. TCRdb took the public reads, trimmed them with fastp at Q25, ran MiXCR for clone calling and kept in-frame beta chains. For every CDR3 protein sequence, its rows merge into one entry that carries the most common genes and DNA. This sample comprises about 580,000 distinct CDR3 sequences, more than 20% of them detected only once. In total, the top ten clones hold around a third of the sample.

The sample was PBMCs, taken before TCRalphabeta/CD19-depleted stem cell transplant. These receptor sequences come from a boy younger than two with Wiskott-Aldrich syndrome, due to receive a stem cell transplant.

The chain combines TRBV20-1 with TRBJ2-1; the match to TRBD2 covers 13 bases. Germline assignment: CDR1 DFQATT and CDR2 SNEGSKA (reference sequence). The CDR3 is 17 residues long. The ends lost 3 bases at V and 7 bases at J; junction bases unmatched: 12. CDR3 amino acids: CSASPFPGLAGTNEQFF. CDR3 coding DNA: TGCAGTGCTAGTCCTTTTCCGGGACTAGCGGGAACGAATGAGCAGTTCTTC.

This clonotype was found a few times. CDR3 nucleotide sequence: TGTGCCAGCAGCTTAGTCAGGGTAGGGTGGGAGACCCAGTACTTC. Protein sequence: CASSLVRVGWETQYF. The chain links TRBV7-2 to TRBJ2-5; weak D call: TRBD1 (5 bases). Trimming left V 1 base short and J 5 bases short, with 14 bases between. The germline gives CDR1 SGHTA, CDR2 FQGNSA. The CDR3 sequence is 15 residues long.

This chain links TRBV12-3 or TRBV12-4 with TRBJ1-2; D not resolved. Trimming cost V 2 bases and J 6 bases, with 10 bases left between them. This CDR3 spans 13 amino acids. The CDR3 DNA is TGTGCCAGCAGTTTACACCTCGGAAATGGCTACACCTTC. Translating it yields CASSLHLGNGYTF.

This clonotype was observed a few times. V and J are TRBV29-1 and TRBJ2-7; D may correspond to TRBD1 or TRBD2 (5 bases each). CDR3 length: 16 amino acids. The V end lost 4 bases, the J end lost 2 bases, and 21 bases lay between the germline ends. Germline V gives CDR1 SQVTM, CDR2 ANQGSEA. CDR3 protein: CSVGWSGAREAYEQYF. CDR3 coding DNA: TGCAGCGTTGGCTGGAGCGGTGCCAGGGAAGCCTACGAGCAGTACTTC.

The DNA of the CDR3 is TGTGCCAGCAGCCAAACAGGTCTCAATCAGCCCCAGCATTTT. Amino acids: CASSQTGLNQPQHF. The chain employs TRBV3-1 and TRBJ1-5; D may be TRBD1 (5 bases). Germline assignment: CDR1 LGHDT and CDR2 YNNKEL (reference sequence). This CDR3 is built from 14 residues. V lost 2 bases and J 3 bases, leaving 8 bases between the germline ends.

The rearrangement joins TRBV12-3 or TRBV12-4 to TRBJ1-4, with 8 bases lining up with TRBD1. CDR3 length: 15 amino acids. Losses at the gene ends were 5 bases for V and 5 bases for J; bases not matched to a gene: 7. The CDR3: CASSPLTGANEKLFF. The CDR3 DNA is TGTGCCAGCAGTCCTCTGACAGGGGCGAATGAAAAACTGTTTTTT.

This clonotype was detected only a few times. The chain's CDR3 is CASSADRASTDTQYF. The CDR3 nucleotides are TGTGCCAGCTCTGCGGACAGGGCTAGCACAGATACGCAGTATTTT. This rearrangement joins TRBV25-1 to TRBJ2-3; 8 nucleotides agree with TRBD1. The CDR3 is made up of 15 amino acids. Per the germline V gene, CDR1 is MGHDK and CDR2 is SYGVNS. With V trimmed by 8 bases and J by 0 bases, 7 bases remained unmatched.